Included here is one TCR beta chain sequence, with context. The sample is drawn from a study of siplizumab effects on memory and regulatory T cells. Sequencing was performed with immunoSEQ multiplex PCR; in TCRdb, only in-frame clones are kept and a portion is missing. The profile shows about 87,000 clones, around 94% of them singletons. Sample: non-Treg CD4+ T cells sorted from blood. This clonotype was obtained from a human donor in good health.

This CDR3 reads CASSIEGGNQPQHF. CDR3 DNA: TGTGCCAGTAGTATAGAGGGGGGAAATCAGCCCCAGCATTTT. V usage is TRBV19 and J usage is TRBJ1-5; TRBD1 is a possible D gene (5 bases). Germline values: CDR1 LNHDA, CDR2 SQIVND (reference sequence). Between the trimmed V and J ends, which lost 0 bases and 4 bases, there was a span of 7 bases. The CDR3 is 14 residues long.